The 27 T cell receptor beta chains presented below share a single source sample, sequenced in a study of T cell responses to AZD1222 COVID-19 vaccine. Libraries were prepared by immunoSEQ multiplex PCR; TCRdb keeps only in-frame clonotypes and omits some of them. The sample comprises about 160,000 clones, 90% to 95% of which are singletons, and approximately 0.97% rests with the top ten. Here the sequenced sample was peripheral blood, taken on day 0 of AZD1222 vaccination. These receptors all come from an adult in good health.

The J gene is TRBJ1-1, the V gene TRBV10-3; D gene ambiguous. The CDR3 extends over 15 amino acids. The germline gives CDR1 ENHRY, CDR2 SYGVKD. With 7 bases removed from V and 2 bases from J, the gap between germline ends came to 17 bases. CDR3 DNA sequence: TGTGCCATCACTCGGCAGGCAGGCCTCAACACTGAAGCTTTCTTT. It yields the protein CAITRQAGLNTEAFF.

This clone appeared a single time. DNA for the CDR3: TGTGCCAGCAGTAAGATTAGCAATCAGCCCCAGCATTTT. Translated, it gives CASSKISNQPQHF. The chain is built from TRBV12-3 or TRBV12-4 and TRBJ1-5; no firm D call. Trimming took off 5 bases at V and 0 bases at J, with 5 bases between the two ends. The CDR3 loop spans 13 amino acids.

This clone was recorded only once. The chain is built from TRBV27 and TRBJ2-7; either TRBD1 or TRBD2 may supply D (5 bases each). The CDR3 is made up of 14 amino acids. Looked up from germline, CDR1 is MNHEY and CDR2 is SMNVEV (reference sequence). V lost 6 bases, J lost 4 bases, and 16 bases lay in between. The CDR3 region has the DNA TGTGCCAGCAGCTCCGGGACCGTTCTTTACGAGCAGTACTTC. Its translation is CASSSGTVLYEQYF.

This clone was detected only once. V is TRBV19 and J is TRBJ1-5, with a weak D call TRBD1 (6 bases). The CDR3 totals 17 residues. From germline, CDR1 is LNHDA and CDR2 SQIVND (reference sequence). The V gene lost 3 bases and the J gene lost 9 bases, with 24 bases spanning the gap. Written as DNA, the CDR3 is TGTGCCAGTAGTATTGAAGGGACAAAACTGGGGCGCCGGCCCCAGCATTTT. Residues: CASSIEGTKLGRRPQHF.

The V gene is TRBV3-1 (or the pseudogene TRBV3-2), the J gene TRBJ2-7; D gene uncertain. The germline CDR1 and CDR2 sequences are LGHDT and YNNKEL (reference sequence). Between the trimmed V and J ends, which lost 1 base and 0 bases, there was a span of 7 bases. The CDR3 contains 14 residues. CDR3 nucleotides: TGTGCCAGCAGCCAAGTTACAAACTCCTACGAGCAGTACTTC. Its protein is CASSQVTNSYEQYF.

V and J are TRBV5-5 and TRBJ1-6, with a tentative D call TRBD1 (6 bases). The V end lost 0 bases, the J end lost 6 bases, and 13 bases lay between the germline ends. This CDR3 comprises 16 residues. CDR1 and CDR2 (germline): SGHKS, YYEKEE (reference sequence). Here the CDR3 reads CASSLGLGGLNSPLHF. Here the CDR3 DNA reads TGTGCCAGCAGCTTGGGGCTTGGGGGCCTTAATTCACCCCTCCACTTT.

J is TRBJ1-4 and V is TRBV9; D is possibly TRBD1 (6 bases). The germline gives CDR1 SGDLS, CDR2 YYNGEE. Between the trimmed V and J ends, which lost 0 bases and 3 bases, there was a span of 15 bases. The CDR3 loop spans 17 amino acids. The CDR3 bases are TGTGCCAGCAGCGTAGGTGGGGGCGCTGGGTCTAATGAAAAACTGTTTTTT. Protein sequence: CASSVGGGAGSNEKLFF.

The CDR3 DNA reads TGTGCCAGCTCACCACAAGTTAGCAATCAGCCCCAGCATTTT. As protein: CASSPQVSNQPQHF. The chain combines TRBV18 with TRBJ1-5; D gene ambiguous. This CDR3 spans 14 amino acids. The germline gives CDR1 KGHSH, CDR2 LQKENI. V was shortened by 1 base and J by 0 bases, with 4 bases between the two germline ends.

The chain uses TRBV11-3 and TRBJ1-5; the D gene is possibly TRBD1 (5 bases). This CDR3 has 13 residues. Trimming took off 5 bases at V and 5 bases at J, with 10 bases between the two ends. Germline lookup yields CDR1 SGHNT and CDR2 YENEEA. As DNA, the CDR3 is TGTGCCAGCAGCCCAGGGAGAGATCAGCCCCAGCATTTT. This sequence encodes CASSPGRDQPQHF.

This chain links TRBV4-2 with TRBJ2-5; TRBD2 aligns across 13 bases. The CDR3 is 15 residues long. Germline assignment: CDR1 LGHNA and CDR2 YNFKEQ. V lost 3 bases and J lost 5; bases outside the gene matches: 3. DNA for the CDR3: TGTGCCAGCAGCCAGGGACTAGCGGGGCGGGAGACCCAGTACTTC. It specifies CASSQGLAGRETQYF.

In this sample, this clone turned up once. The genes are TRBV10-1 and TRBJ2-7; either TRBD1 or TRBD2 may fit D (6 bases each). CDR1 and CDR2 (germline): WNHNN, SYGVQD (reference sequence). The germline V and J ends were trimmed by 6 bases and 0 bases, with 18 bases remaining between them. The length of the CDR3 is 16 residues. The CDR3 DNA is TGCGCCAGCAGCCCCGACCGGGGGCCCAGCTCCTACGAGCAGTACTTC. It encodes CASSPDRGPSSYEQYF.

This rearrangement joins TRBV5-5 to TRBJ1-6, with TRBD1 identical over 9 bases. The germline CDR1 and CDR2 sequences are SGHKS and YYEKEE (reference sequence). V was pared by 2 bases and J by 9 bases, with 9 bases of the junction left unmatched. The CDR3 runs to 16 residues. The CDR3 region has the DNA TGTGCCAGCAGCTTACTTCCGGGACAGGGAGGTTCACCCCTCCACTTT. It specifies CASSLLPGQGGSPLHF.

V is TRBV19 and J is TRBJ2-2; 7 positions match TRBD2. Germline V gene sequence: CDR1 LNHDA, CDR2 SQIVND (reference sequence). The ends lost 0 bases at V and 4 bases at J; junction bases unmatched: 14. The CDR3 extends over 19 amino acids. The CDR3 loop reads CASSIDARTSPFVTGELFF. For the CDR3, the DNA is TGTGCCAGTAGTATAGACGCGCGGACTAGTCCCTTCGTCACCGGGGAGCTGTTTTTT.

The J gene is TRBJ2-7, the V gene TRBV6-5; perhaps D is TRBD1 or TRBD2 (5 bases each). Per the germline V gene, CDR1 is MNHEY and CDR2 is SVGAGI. The CDR3 runs to 12 residues. V was shortened by 8 bases and J by 1 base, with 9 bases between the two germline ends. The CDR3, as DNA: TGTGCCAGCGGGGGAAAATCCTACGAGCAGTACTTC. Translation: CASGGKSYEQYF.

Of note for this clone: The junction does not match germline at one end; this may be a read error. This chain uses TRBV7-9 with TRBJ1-2; D is uncertain. Per the germline V gene, CDR1 is SEHNR and CDR2 is FQNEAQ (reference sequence). The CDR3 sequence is 11 residues long. CDR3 loop: CASSPSWEEDF. The CDR3 bases are TGTGCCAGCAGCCCTTCATGGGAGGAGGACTTC.

The chain has TRBV3-1 (or the pseudogene TRBV3-2) and TRBJ2-7, with 8 bases identical to TRBD2. This CDR3 is built from 13 residues. In germline, CDR1 is LGHDT, CDR2 YNNKEL (reference sequence). V lost 7 bases to trimming and J lost 3 bases; unmatched junction nucleotides: 5. The CDR3 spells CASTPGGYYEQYF. The CDR3 DNA reads as TGTGCCAGCACCCCGGGGGGGTACTACGAGCAGTACTTC.

The chain has TRBV11-2 and TRBJ2-2; D not certain. The V end lost 4 bases, the J end lost 3 bases, and 6 bases lay between the germline ends. Germline-derived CDR1 and CDR2 are SGHAT and FQNNGV. The CDR3 spans 13 residues. The CDR3 coding sequence is TGTGCCAGCAGCTCCCAGGACACCGGGGAGCTGTTTTTT. Residues: CASSSQDTGELFF.

The gene calls are TRBV7-9 and TRBJ2-7; D ambiguous. Germline V gene lookup returns CDR1 SEHNR and CDR2 FQNEAQ (reference sequence). V lost 2 bases and J 6 bases, leaving 17 bases between the germline ends. The CDR3 extends over 15 amino acids. CDR3 amino acids: CASSLLPEPKGEQYF. The CDR3, as DNA: TGTGCCAGCAGCTTATTGCCGGAGCCAAAAGGCGAGCAGTACTTC.

The CDR3 nucleotides are TGTGCCAGCTCACTGGATCCGGTTACTGAAGCTTTCTTT. As protein: CASSLDPVTEAFF. This chain uses TRBV18 with TRBJ1-1, with D uncertain. Germline lookup yields CDR1 KGHSH and CDR2 LQKENI. The V end was cut by 4 bases, the J end by 5 bases, with 11 bases between. The CDR3 runs to 13 residues.

The gene calls are TRBV4-1 and TRBJ1-2; D ambiguous. The CDR3 covers 13 residues. The germline gives CDR1 MGHRA, CDR2 YSYEKL. The germline V and J ends were trimmed by 3 bases and 8 bases, with 13 bases remaining between them. The CDR3 DNA is TGCGCCAGCAGCCAGGGCCAGGCGGGGGGCTACACCTTC. This codes for CASSQGQAGGYTF.

The chain uses TRBV10-3 and TRBJ1-1; D remains ambiguous. The CDR3 contains 13 residues. Trimming cost V 2 bases and J 0 bases, with 4 bases left between them. In germline, CDR1 is ENHRY, CDR2 SYGVKD. The CDR3 region is CAISEQVNTEAFF. The CDR3 coding sequence is TGTGCCATCAGTGAGCAGGTGAACACTGAAGCTTTCTTT.

The chain uses TRBV19 and TRBJ1-5; no clear D gene. Germline V lookup: CDR1 LNHDA, CDR2 SQIVND (reference sequence). V gave up 4 bases and J gave up 2 bases, with 12 bases separating them. There are 15 residues in the CDR3. Written as DNA, the CDR3 is TGTGCCAGTAGTACGCGGGAGGGTGGCAATCAGCCCCAGCATTTT. Translation: CASSTREGGNQPQHF.

The genes are TRBV5-1 and TRBJ2-1; the D gene is possibly TRBD2 (7 bases). CDR3 length: 17 residues. The germline V gene has CDR1 SGHRS and CDR2 YFSETQ. Trimming removed 3 bases at V and 0 bases at J, with 16 bases between. This CDR3 reads CASSSRGALSSYNEQFF. For the CDR3, the DNA is TGCGCCAGCAGCTCACGGGGGGCCTTAAGCTCCTACAATGAGCAGTTCTTC.

The rearrangement uses TRBV25-1 and TRBJ2-7, with 8 bases that match TRBD1. The CDR3 is made up of 15 amino acids. Germline CDR1 and CDR2: MGHDK and SYGVNS. V was clipped by 1 base and J by 3 bases; unmatched bases: 5. CDR3 bases: TGTGCCAGCAGTGAATGGGTAACAGGGGGCTACGAGCAGTACTTC. Encoded protein: CASSEWVTGGYEQYF.

The chain employs TRBV30 and TRBJ2-2, with D unresolved. Germline V gene lookup returns CDR1 GTSNPN and CDR2 SVGIG (reference sequence). The CDR3 is made up of 13 amino acids. Trimming cost V 2 bases and J 0 bases, with 4 bases left between them. The CDR3 DNA follows: TGTGCCTGGAGTCCTACGAACACCGGGGAGCTGTTTTTT. This gives the protein CAWSPTNTGELFF.

The chain is built from TRBV11-2 and TRBJ2-5; TRBD1 matches at 8 bases. The CDR3 runs to 16 residues. Germline V gives CDR1 SGHAT, CDR2 FQNNGV. The J segment lost 3 bases and the V segment lost 2 bases, leaving 8 bases of the junction unmatched. The CDR3 loop is CASSLRKTGDEETQYF. DNA for the CDR3: TGTGCCAGCAGCTTACGCAAGACAGGGGACGAAGAGACCCAGTACTTC.

The chain carries TRBV3-1 (or the pseudogene TRBV3-2) and TRBJ1-2; the D is unclear. With 2 bases removed from V and 1 base from J, the gap between germline ends came to 11 bases. Germline V gives CDR1 LGHDT, CDR2 YNNKEL (reference sequence). The CDR3 consists of 15 residues. CDR3 in DNA: TGTGCCAGCAGCCAAAGGGCGGGAAATAACTATGGCTACACCTTC. Its translation is CASSQRAGNNYGYTF.